These 9 T cell receptor beta chains were sequenced from one sample in a study of CD8+CD57+ T cells in acquired aplastic anemia (dated by TCRdb to about 2018). Flow cytometry had shown CD8+CD57+ cell expansion in the patients selected for sequencing. The listed sequencing device is Illumina HiSeq 2000. TCR beta VDJ combination and CDR3 sequence profiling used genomic DNA as the template. The raw public reads went through TCRdb reprocessing: fastp at Q25, MiXCR clone calling, in-frame beta chains kept. Rows matching on CDR3 protein sequence are summarized as one entry with the most common DNA and genes. The sample yields 75,000 to 80,000 distinct CDR3 sequences; about three quarters were counted once. The leading ten clones occupy roughly 80% of the sample. The sample was sorted CD4+, CD8+, or CD8+CD57+ T cells (not recorded which) from PBMCs. These receptors all stem from a human donor with aplastic anemia.

This clonotype was observed a handful of times. V is TRBV10-2 and J is TRBJ2-7; 9 bases map to TRBD2. Germline trimming cut 2 bases from V and 1 base from J; bases unmatched to any gene: 0. Looked up from germline, CDR1 is WSHSY and CDR2 is SAAADI. There are 14 residues in the CDR3. The CDR3 DNA reads TGCGCCAGCAGTGAGAGCGGGGGGTCCTACGAGCAGTACTTC. This codes for CASSESGGSYEQYF.

The V gene is TRBV11-2, the J gene TRBJ1-5; tentative D call: TRBD1 (5 bases). CDR3 length: 12 amino acids. Germline values: CDR1 SGHAT, CDR2 FQNNGV. The germline V and J ends were trimmed by 6 bases and 11 bases, with 14 bases remaining between them. The CDR3 here is CASSDWGWAQHF. CDR3 sequence (DNA): TGTGCCAGCAGTGACTGGGGGTGGGCCCAGCATTTT.

V usage is TRBV7-3 and J usage is TRBJ1-6; weak D call: TRBD1 (5 bases). Deletions cut 2 bases from V and 7 bases from J, with 9 bases between. The germline gives CDR1 SGHTA, CDR2 FQGTGA. This CDR3 is built from 14 residues. Written as DNA, the CDR3 is TGTGCCAGCAGCTTATCAGGGCCCAATTCACCCCTCCACTTT. Translated, it gives CASSLSGPNSPLHF.

V is TRBV11-2 and J is TRBJ2-7, with a possible D match to TRBD1 (5 bases). Trimming took off 7 bases at V and 1 base at J, with 20 bases between the two ends. The germline gives CDR1 SGHAT, CDR2 FQNNGV. This CDR3 spans 16 amino acids. Here the CDR3 DNA reads TGTGCCAGCACCCATCACCCAGGGTCTGGGTCCTACGAGCAGTACTTC. Its protein product is CASTHHPGSGSYEQYF.

This sequence joins TRBV20-1 and TRBJ2-3; D may correspond to TRBD1 or TRBD2 (5 bases each). CDR1 DFQATT and CDR2 SNEGSKA come from the germline V gene (reference sequence). V lost 3 bases and J 0 bases, leaving 10 bases between the germline ends. This CDR3 is 14 amino acids long. CDR3 sequence reads: CSASGTASTDTQYF. The CDR3 nucleotides read TGCAGTGCTAGCGGGACGGCTAGCACAGATACGCAGTATTTT.

The table lists this clonotype with a few counts. The chain uses TRBV2 and TRBJ1-2, with D perhaps matching TRBD1 (5 bases). Germline V gives CDR1 SNHLY, CDR2 FYNNEI. V dropped 6 bases and J dropped 8 bases, with 19 bases sitting between them. This CDR3 has 14 residues. The CDR3 spells CASSSSRDVGGYTF. CDR3 sequence (DNA): TGTGCCAGCAGCTCAAGCAGGGACGTCGGCGGCTACACCTTC.

V usage is TRBV5-8 and J usage is TRBJ1-5; D is uncertain. Trimming shortened V by 10 bases and J by 0 bases, and 8 bases separated the two germline ends. Germline V gene data show CDR1 as SGHTS and CDR2 as YDEGEE. The CDR3 contains 12 residues. The CDR3: CADGYSNQPQHF. The CDR3 DNA reads as TGTGCCGACGGGTATAGCAATCAGCCCCAGCATTTT. The variable domain in full, completed from reference TRBV5-8 and TRBJ1-5, reads EAGVTQSPTHLIKTRGQQATLRCSPISGHTSVYWYQQALGLGLQFLLWYDEGEERNRGNFPPRFSGRQFPNYSSELNVNALELEDSALYLCADGYSNQPQHFGDGTRLSIL.

This sequence joins TRBV24-1 and TRBJ2-3; 9 bases line up with TRBD1. The V and J ends lost 4 bases and 3 bases, in that order; junction bases with no gene match: 10. Germline CDR1 KGHDR, CDR2 SFDVKD. The CDR3 length is 17 residues. The CDR3 nucleotides read TGTGCCACCAGTGACCCAAATCGGGACAGGGTGACAGATACGCAGTATTTT. The encoded protein is CATSDPNRDRVTDTQYF.

V usage is TRBV24-1 and J usage is TRBJ2-3; no definite D call. Germline V CDR1 and CDR2: KGHDR, SFDVKD. This CDR3 is 15 amino acids long. Deletions cut 3 bases from V and 5 bases from J, with 14 bases between. CDR3 bases: TGTGCCACCAGTGATGACATTTTCCGAGAAGATACGCAGTATTTT. Translated, it gives CATSDDIFREDTQYF.